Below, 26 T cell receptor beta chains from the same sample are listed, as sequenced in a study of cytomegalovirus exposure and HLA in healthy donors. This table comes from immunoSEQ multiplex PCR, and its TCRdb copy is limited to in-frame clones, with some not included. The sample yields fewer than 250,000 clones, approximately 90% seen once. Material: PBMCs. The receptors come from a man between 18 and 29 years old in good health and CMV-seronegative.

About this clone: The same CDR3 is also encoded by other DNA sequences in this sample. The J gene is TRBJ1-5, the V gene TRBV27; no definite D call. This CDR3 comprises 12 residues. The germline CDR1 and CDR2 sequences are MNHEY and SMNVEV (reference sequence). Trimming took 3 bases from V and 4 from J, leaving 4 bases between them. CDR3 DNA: TGTGCCAGCAGTTTTCCTAATCAGCCCCAGCATTTT. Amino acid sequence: CASSFPNQPQHF.

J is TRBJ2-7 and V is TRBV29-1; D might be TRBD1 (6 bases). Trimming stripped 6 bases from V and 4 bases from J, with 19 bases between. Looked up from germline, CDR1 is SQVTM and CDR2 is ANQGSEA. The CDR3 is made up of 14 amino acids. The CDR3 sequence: CSVVTRGNEYEQYF. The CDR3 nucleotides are TGCAGCGTCGTCACCAGGGGAAATGAATACGAGCAGTACTTC.

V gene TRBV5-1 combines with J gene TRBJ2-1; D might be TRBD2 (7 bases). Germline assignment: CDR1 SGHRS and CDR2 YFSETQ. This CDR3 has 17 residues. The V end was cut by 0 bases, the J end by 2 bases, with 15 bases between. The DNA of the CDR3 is TGCGCCAGCAGCTTGGGGGTCGGGGGGCCCACCTACAATGAGCAGTTCTTC. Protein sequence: CASSLGVGGPTYNEQFF.

The CDR3 here is CASSSGGSGNTIYF. For the CDR3, the DNA is TGTGCCAGCAGTTCCGGGGGCTCTGGAAACACCATATATTTT. This sequence joins TRBV28 and TRBJ1-3; tentatively, D is TRBD1 (5 bases). There are 14 residues in the CDR3. Trimming left V 4 bases short and J 0 bases short, with 7 bases between. CDR1 and CDR2 (germline): MDHEN, SYDVKM. Together with reference TRBV28 and TRBJ1-3, the CDR3 gives the full variable domain: DVKVTQSSRYLVKRTGEKVFLECVQDMDHENMFWYRQDPGLGLRLIYFSYDVKMKEKGDIPEGYSVSREKKERFSLILESASTNQTSMYLCASSSGGSGNTIYFGEGSWLTVV.

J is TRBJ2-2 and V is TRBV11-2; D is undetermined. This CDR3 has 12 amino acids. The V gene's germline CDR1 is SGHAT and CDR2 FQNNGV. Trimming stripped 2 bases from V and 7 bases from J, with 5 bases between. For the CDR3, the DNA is TGTGCCAGCAGCTTACACAGCGGGGAGCTGTTTTTT. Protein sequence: CASSLHSGELFF.

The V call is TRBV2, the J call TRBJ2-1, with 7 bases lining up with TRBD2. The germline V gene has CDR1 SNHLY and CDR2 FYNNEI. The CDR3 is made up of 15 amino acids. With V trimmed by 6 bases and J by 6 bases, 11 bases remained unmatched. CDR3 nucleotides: TGTGCCAGCAGGATAGGACTAGGGTTAGTCAATGAGCAGTTCTTC. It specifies CASRIGLGLVNEQFF.

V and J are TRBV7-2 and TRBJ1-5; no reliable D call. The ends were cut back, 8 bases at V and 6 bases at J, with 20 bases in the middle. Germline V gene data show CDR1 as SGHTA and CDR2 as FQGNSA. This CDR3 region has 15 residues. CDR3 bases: TGTGCCAGCCAATGGGTCTTCGGAGCGGGTCAGCCCCAGCATTTT. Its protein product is CASQWVFGAGQPQHF.

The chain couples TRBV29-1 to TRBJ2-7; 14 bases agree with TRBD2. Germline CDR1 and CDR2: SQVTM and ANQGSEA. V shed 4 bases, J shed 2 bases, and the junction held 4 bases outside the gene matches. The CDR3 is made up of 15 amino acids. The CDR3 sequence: CSVGGLAGEPYEQYF. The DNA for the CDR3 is TGCAGCGTTGGGGGACTAGCGGGGGAACCCTACGAGCAGTACTTC.

CDR3 residues: CASSLDPRSNYGYTF. The CDR3 nucleotides are TGTGCCAGCAGCTTAGACCCCCGGTCGAACTATGGCTACACCTTC. The chain recombines TRBV7-2 with TRBJ1-2; D is ambiguous. Trimming left V 1 base short and J 2 bases short, with 11 bases between. Germline-derived CDR1 and CDR2 are SGHTA and FQGNSA. The CDR3 runs to 15 residues.

CDR3 sequence (DNA): TGCGCCAGCAGCCCCGCACCGCGGGACGGAAAACTGTTTTTT. It yields the protein CASSPAPRDGKLFF. The chain combines TRBV10-2 with TRBJ1-4; D is possibly TRBD1 (5 bases). V lost 6 bases to trimming and J lost 10 bases, with 18 bases between them. This CDR3 is built from 14 residues. Germline V gene sequence: CDR1 WSHSY, CDR2 SAAADI.

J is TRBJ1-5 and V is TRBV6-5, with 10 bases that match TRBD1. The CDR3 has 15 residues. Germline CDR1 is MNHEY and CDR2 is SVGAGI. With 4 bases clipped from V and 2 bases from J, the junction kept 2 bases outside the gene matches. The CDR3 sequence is CASSSGTGGNQPQHF. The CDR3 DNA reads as TGTGCCAGCAGTTCCGGGACAGGGGGCAATCAGCCCCAGCATTTT.

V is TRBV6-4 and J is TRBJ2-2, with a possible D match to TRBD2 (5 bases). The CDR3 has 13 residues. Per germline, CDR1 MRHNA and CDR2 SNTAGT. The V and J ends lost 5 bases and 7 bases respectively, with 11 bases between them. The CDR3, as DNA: TGTGCCAGCAGTAAGGAGGACGGCGGGGAGCTGTTTTTT. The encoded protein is CASSKEDGGELFF.

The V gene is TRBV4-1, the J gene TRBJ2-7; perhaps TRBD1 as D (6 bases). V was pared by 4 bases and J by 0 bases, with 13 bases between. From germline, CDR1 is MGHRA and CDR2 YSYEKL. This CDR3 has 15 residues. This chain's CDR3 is CASSPLGQSSYEQYF. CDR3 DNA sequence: TGCGCCAGCAGCCCGCTAGGACAGAGCTCCTACGAGCAGTACTTC.

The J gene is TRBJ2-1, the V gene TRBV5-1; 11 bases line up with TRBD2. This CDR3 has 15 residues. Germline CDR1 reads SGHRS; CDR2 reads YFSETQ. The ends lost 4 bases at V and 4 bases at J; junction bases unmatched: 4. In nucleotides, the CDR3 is TGCGCCAGCAGCCCGGGGACTAGCGGTTACAATGAGCAGTTCTTC. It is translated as CASSPGTSGYNEQFF.

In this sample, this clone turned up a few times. This CDR3 reads CASRSPNEKLFF. DNA of the CDR3: TGTGCCAGCAGATCCCCGAATGAAAAACTGTTTTTT. The J gene is TRBJ1-4, the V gene TRBV6-5; D uncertain. This CDR3 comprises 12 residues. Germline lookup yields CDR1 MNHEY and CDR2 SVGAGI. V was cut by 6 bases and J by 5 bases, with 7 bases left in between.

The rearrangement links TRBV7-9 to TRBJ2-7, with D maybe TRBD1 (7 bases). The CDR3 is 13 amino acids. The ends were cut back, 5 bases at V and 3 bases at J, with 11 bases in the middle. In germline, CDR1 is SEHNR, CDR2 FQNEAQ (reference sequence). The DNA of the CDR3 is TGTGCCAGCAGCACGGGGGACAGCTACGAGCAGTACTTC. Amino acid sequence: CASSTGDSYEQYF.

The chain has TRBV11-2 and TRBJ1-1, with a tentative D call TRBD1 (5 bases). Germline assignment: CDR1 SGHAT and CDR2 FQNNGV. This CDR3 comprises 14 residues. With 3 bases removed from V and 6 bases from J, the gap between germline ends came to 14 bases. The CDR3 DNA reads TGTGCCAGCAGCTTTCGTACGACAGTTTCTGAAGCTTTCTTT. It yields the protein CASSFRTTVSEAFF.

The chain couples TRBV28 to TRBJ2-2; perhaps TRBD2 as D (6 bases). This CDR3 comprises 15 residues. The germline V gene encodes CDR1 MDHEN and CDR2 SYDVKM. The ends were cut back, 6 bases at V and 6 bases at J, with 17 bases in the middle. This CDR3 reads CASRAALARPGELFF. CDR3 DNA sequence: TGTGCCAGCAGGGCCGCACTAGCAAGACCCGGGGAGCTGTTTTTT.

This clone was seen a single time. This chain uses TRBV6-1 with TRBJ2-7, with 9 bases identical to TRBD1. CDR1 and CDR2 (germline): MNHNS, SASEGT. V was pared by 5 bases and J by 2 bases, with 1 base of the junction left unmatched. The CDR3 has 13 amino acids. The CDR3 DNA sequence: TGTGCCAGCAGTCGGACAGGGGCCTACGAGCAGTACTTC. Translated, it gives CASSRTGAYEQYF.

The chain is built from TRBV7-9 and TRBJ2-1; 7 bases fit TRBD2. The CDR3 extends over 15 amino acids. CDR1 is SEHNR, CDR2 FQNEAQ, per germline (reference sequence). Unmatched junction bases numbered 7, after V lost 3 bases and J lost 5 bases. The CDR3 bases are TGTGCCAGCAGCTTGGTAGGGGCGGGGGACAATGAGCAGTTCTTC. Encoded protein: CASSLVGAGDNEQFF.

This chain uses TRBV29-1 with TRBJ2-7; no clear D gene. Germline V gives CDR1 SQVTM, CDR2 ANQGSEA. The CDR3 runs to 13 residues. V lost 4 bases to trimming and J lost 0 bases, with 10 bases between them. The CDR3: CSVAAVLSYEQYF. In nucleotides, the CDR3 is TGCAGCGTTGCCGCGGTCCTCTCCTACGAGCAGTACTTC.

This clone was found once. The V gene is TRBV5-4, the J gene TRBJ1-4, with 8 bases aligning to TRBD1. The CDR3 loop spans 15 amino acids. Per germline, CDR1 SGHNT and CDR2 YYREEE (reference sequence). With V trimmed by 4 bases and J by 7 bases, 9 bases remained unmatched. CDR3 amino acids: CASSPDREQGEKLFF. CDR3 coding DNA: TGTGCCAGCAGCCCGGACAGGGAACAGGGTGAAAAACTGTTTTTT.

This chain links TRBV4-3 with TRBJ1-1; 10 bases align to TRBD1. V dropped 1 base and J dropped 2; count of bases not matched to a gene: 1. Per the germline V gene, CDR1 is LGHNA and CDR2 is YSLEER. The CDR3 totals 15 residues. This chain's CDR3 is CASSQGQGANTEAFF. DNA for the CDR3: TGCGCCAGCAGCCAAGGACAGGGGGCAAACACTGAAGCTTTCTTT.

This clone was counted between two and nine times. DNA for the CDR3: TGTGCCAGCAGTTACTCCCCGGTCGCCTACGAGCAGTACTTC. It specifies CASSYSPVAYEQYF. V and J are TRBV6-6 and TRBJ2-7; D remains unclear. Germline V CDR1 and CDR2: MNHNY, SVGAGI (reference sequence). V was shortened by 0 bases and J by 2 bases, with 8 bases between the two germline ends. The CDR3 has 14 amino acids.

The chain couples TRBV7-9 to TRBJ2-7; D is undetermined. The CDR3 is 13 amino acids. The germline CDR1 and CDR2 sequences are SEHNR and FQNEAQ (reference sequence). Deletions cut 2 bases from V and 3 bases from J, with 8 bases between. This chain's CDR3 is CASSLSGGYEQYF. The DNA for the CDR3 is TGTGCCAGCAGCTTATCCGGCGGCTACGAGCAGTACTTC.

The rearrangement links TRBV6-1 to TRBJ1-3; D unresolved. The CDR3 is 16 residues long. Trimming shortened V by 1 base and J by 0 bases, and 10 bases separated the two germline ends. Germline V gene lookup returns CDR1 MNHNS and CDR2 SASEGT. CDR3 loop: CASSEVGGFSGNTIYF. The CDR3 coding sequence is TGTGCCAGCAGTGAAGTAGGAGGCTTCTCTGGAAACACCATATATTTT.